The TCR beta chain described here comes from a study of immune reconstitution after stem cell transplant in scleroderma (dated by TCRdb to between 2016 and 2019). The library was obtained by RT-PCR. The sequencing machine was an Illumina MiSeq. TCRdb handled the public reads itself, with Q25 trimming in fastp and clone calling in MiXCR, and kept productive beta chains. CDR3 protein sequences are deduplicated, and each keeps its most common genes and DNA. For this sample there are around 3,000 distinct CDR3 sequences; more than 7% appear just once. The ten most abundant clones make up roughly a tenth of the sample. V and J are trimmed by 5 bases and 3 bases, and the gene matches miss 9 bases of the junction. Taken from the germline V gene, the CDR1 and CDR2 loops are SGHRS and YFSETQ. Reading from cysteine to phenylalanine, the CDR3 counts 16 amino acids. The DNA shown is the 48-base CDR3, in frame from base 1.

This clonotype is medium-sized (0.01 to 0.1%) in its sample. Its cognate antigen has yet to be identified. Per-base qualities were not stored, and no clone one base away is much larger. This sequence was found in a female donor with systemic sclerosis. Specimen collection occurred before or after autologous hematopoietic stem cell transplantation (not recorded which). This receptor chain uses TRBV5-1 and TRBJ2-2, and 8 bases in between align with TRBD1. The CDR3 amino acid sequence is: CASRPTTGVYTGELFF. In nucleotide form, the sequence is TGCGCCAGCAGACCTACGACAGGGGTCTACACCGGGGAGCTGTTTTTT.